Shown below are 12 T cell receptor beta chains from a single sample sequenced in a study of molecular identifiers for immune sequencing clone quantification. One entry per CDR3 protein, called by TCRdb with MiXCR from the PCR reads. This sample has about 320,000 distinct CDR3 sequences; roughly a quarter occur once, and the top ten carry about 0.73%. Sequencing was performed on naive CD8+ T cells from blood, with Jurkat cell RNA spiked in. As to subset: FACS-sorted CD8+CD4-CCR7+CD45RA+ naive T cells. Source of these receptors: a human donor in good health. Some libraries in this study had Jurkat cell RNA spiked in.

This clonotype was seen at least ten times. V usage is TRBV13 and J usage is TRBJ2-3; D not certain. Trimming took 1 base from V and 0 from J, leaving 8 bases between them. The V gene's germline CDR1 is PRHDT and CDR2 FYEKMQ (reference sequence). The CDR3 has 15 amino acids. The CDR3 sequence: CASSLETTSTDTQYF. The DNA of the CDR3 is TGTGCCAGCAGCTTAGAAACTACCAGCACAGATACGCAGTATTTT.

The chain is built from TRBV11-3 and TRBJ1-1; D perhaps matches TRBD1 (6 bases). There are 15 residues in the CDR3. V lost 5 bases, J lost 0 bases, and 13 bases lay in between. CDR1 and CDR2 (germline): SGHNT, YENEEA. The DNA for the CDR3 is TGTGCCAGCAGCGAAGGGGGACAAATGAACACTGAAGCTTTCTTT. It codes for CASSEGGQMNTEAFF.

This clonotype has just a few counts. In DNA, the CDR3 is TGTGCCAGCAGTTACTCTACGGGGGCACAAGAGACCCAGTACTTC. Residues: CASSYSTGAQETQYF. The chain combines TRBV6-5 with TRBJ2-5; possibly TRBD1 or TRBD2 for D (6 bases each). V lost 0 bases to trimming and J lost 2 bases, with 10 bases between them. The germline V gene encodes CDR1 MNHEY and CDR2 SVGAGI. The CDR3 is 15 amino acids.

J is TRBJ1-2 and V is TRBV6-5; D not certain. CDR1 is MNHEY, CDR2 SVGAGI, per germline. CDR3 length: 13 residues. The V and J ends lost 0 bases and 2 bases respectively, with 4 bases between them. CDR3 nucleotides: TGTGCCAGCAGTTACTCCCCCAACTATGGCTACACCTTC. Protein: CASSYSPNYGYTF.

This clonotype has a count of ten or more. The V gene is TRBV5-8, the J gene TRBJ2-7; TRBD2 aligns across 9 bases. V was pared by 4 bases and J by 5 bases, with 10 bases of the junction left unmatched. CDR1 is SGHTS and CDR2 is YDEGEE in the germline V gene. The CDR3 covers 15 residues. The CDR3 reads CASSALAGARDEQYF. DNA for the CDR3: TGTGCCAGCAGCGCATTAGCGGGGGCGAGGGACGAGCAGTACTTC.

The rearrangement links TRBV7-9 to TRBJ2-5; D unclear. Germline V CDR1 and CDR2: SEHNR, FQNEAQ (reference sequence). Trimming removed 4 bases from V and 7 bases from J, with 10 bases in between. The length of the CDR3 is 12 residues. CDR3 in amino acids: CASSYLTGTQYF. The DNA for the CDR3 is TGTGCCAGCAGCTACCTCACGGGGACCCAGTACTTC.

For this clonotype: A read error is possible here, since a much larger clone lies one base away. The CDR3 DNA is TGTGCCAGCAGCCCCGGGACAGGGCTGGCCAAGCAGTACTTC. This encodes CASSPGTGLAKQYF. The chain joins TRBV7-9 to TRBJ2-7; TRBD1 matches 9 bases. Losses at the gene ends were 5 bases for V and 8 bases for J; bases not matched to a gene: 10. CDR3 size: 14 residues. Germline CDR1 is SEHNR and CDR2 is FQNEAQ (reference sequence).

This clonotype came up a few times. The CDR3 loop reads CASSGQGKKNTEAFF. CDR3 coding DNA: TGTGCCAGCAGTGGACAGGGGAAAAAGAACACTGAAGCTTTCTTT. The rearrangement joins TRBV12-3 or TRBV12-4 to TRBJ1-1, with TRBD1 identical over 9 bases. The CDR3 totals 15 residues. V was pared by 5 bases and J by 1 base, with 5 bases of the junction left unmatched.

This clonotype was detected many times. J is TRBJ2-4 and V is TRBV4-3; D is uncertain. CDR1 is LGHNA and CDR2 is YSLEER in the germline V gene. V was pared by 0 bases and J by 6 bases, with 3 bases between. CDR3 length: 12 residues. The CDR3 nucleotides are TGCGCCAGCAGCCAAGACAGAAACATTCAGTACTTC. It translates to CASSQDRNIQYF.

This clonotype has ten or more counts. The V gene is TRBV7-6, the J gene TRBJ2-3, with TRBD1 matching over 9 bases. CDR1 is SGHVS, CDR2 FNYEAQ, per germline. V lost 3 bases to trimming and J lost 2 bases; unmatched junction nucleotides: 6. The CDR3 consists of 16 residues. The CDR3 DNA reads TGTGCCAGCAGCTTCAAGAGGACAGGGGCCACAGATACGCAGTATTTT. It specifies CASSFKRTGATDTQYF.

This clonotype was observed many times. The genes are TRBV6-6 and TRBJ2-5, with D hard to call. Germline lookup yields CDR1 MNHNY and CDR2 SVGAGI (reference sequence). Between the trimmed V and J ends, which lost 4 bases and 1 base, there was a span of 10 bases. The CDR3 is 14 amino acids. The CDR3 loop reads CASSLRRTQETQYF. The CDR3 bases are TGTGCCAGCAGTTTAAGGCGGACCCAAGAGACCCAGTACTTC.

This clonotype was observed many times. The chain combines TRBV7-9 with TRBJ2-1, with 9 positions matching TRBD1. J gave up 8 bases and V 1 base, and 0 bases lay outside the gene matches. The CDR3 extends over 13 amino acids. CDR1 SEHNR and CDR2 FQNEAQ come from the germline V gene (reference sequence). The DNA for the CDR3 is TGTGCCAGCAGCTTAGGGACAGGGGATGAGCAGTTCTTC. Translation gives CASSLGTGDEQFF.